This note documents a single T cell receptor beta chain sequence. Its matching antigen is unknown. This sample is drawn from a study of human T cells and chemical hapten exposure. TCRdb fed the RACE reads into MiXCR, producing one record per CDR3 protein. The sample includes over 95,000 distinct CDR3 sequences, about an eighth of them seen just once. Time point described: patch test 1, 2 weeks after DPC sensitization. The treatment: therapeutic diphenylcyclopropenone sensitization with weekly scalp DPC. Overall study results and limits: Donors' alopecia may make their immune response differ from healthy people's.

The TCR sequence derives from a woman aged 40 to 55 with alopecia areata. Some clones in this sample may be carry-over from other donors' samples. This specimen consisted of whole blood, obtained in connection with sensitization to the hapten diphenylcyclopropenone (DPC).

CDR3 protein: CASSQESGYGANVLTF. CDR3 DNA sequence: TGTGCCAGCAGCCAAGAGTCAGGGTACGGGGCCAACGTCCTGACTTTC. This sequence joins TRBV14 and TRBJ2-6; TRBD1 is a possible D gene (5 bases). Germline CDR1 reads SGHDN; CDR2 reads FVKESK. CDR3 size: 16 residues. V dropped 0 bases and J dropped 4 bases, with 10 bases sitting between them.